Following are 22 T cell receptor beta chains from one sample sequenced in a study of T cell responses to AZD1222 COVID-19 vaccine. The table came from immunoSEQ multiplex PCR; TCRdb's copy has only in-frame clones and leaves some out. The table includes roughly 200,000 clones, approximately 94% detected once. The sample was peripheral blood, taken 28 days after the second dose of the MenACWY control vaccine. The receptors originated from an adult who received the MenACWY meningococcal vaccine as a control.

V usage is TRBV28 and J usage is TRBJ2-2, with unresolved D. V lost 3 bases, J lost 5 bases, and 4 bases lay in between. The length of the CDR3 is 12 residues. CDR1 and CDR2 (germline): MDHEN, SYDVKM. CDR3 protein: CASSFMTGELFF. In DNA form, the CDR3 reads TGTGCCAGCAGTTTTATGACCGGGGAGCTGTTTTTT. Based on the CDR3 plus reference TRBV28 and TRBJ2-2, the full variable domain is DVKVTQSSRYLVKRTGEKVFLECVQDMDHENMFWYRQDPGLGLRLIYFSYDVKMKEKGDIPEGYSVSREKKERFSLILESASTNQTSMYLCASSFMTGELFFGEGSRLTVL.

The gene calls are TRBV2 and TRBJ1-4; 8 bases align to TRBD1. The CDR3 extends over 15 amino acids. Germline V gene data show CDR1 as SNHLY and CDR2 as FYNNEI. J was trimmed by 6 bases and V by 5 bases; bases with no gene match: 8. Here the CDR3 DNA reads TGTGCCAGCAGTTCGACAGGGGAAGCTCATGAAAAACTGTTTTTT. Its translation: CASSSTGEAHEKLFF.

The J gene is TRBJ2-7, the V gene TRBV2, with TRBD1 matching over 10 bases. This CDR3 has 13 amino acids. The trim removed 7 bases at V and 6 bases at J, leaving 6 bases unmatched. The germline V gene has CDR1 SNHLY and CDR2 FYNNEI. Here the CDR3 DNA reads TGTGCCAGCAAACGGGACAGGGGTGGCGAGCAGTACTTC. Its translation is CASKRDRGGEQYF.

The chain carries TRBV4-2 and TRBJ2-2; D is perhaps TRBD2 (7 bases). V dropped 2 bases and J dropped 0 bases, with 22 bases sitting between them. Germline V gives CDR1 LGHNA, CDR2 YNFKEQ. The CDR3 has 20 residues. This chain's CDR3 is CASSQRVWSGEGPNTGELFF. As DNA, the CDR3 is TGTGCCAGCAGCCAACGCGTCTGGTCAGGGGAGGGGCCGAACACCGGGGAGCTGTTTTTT.

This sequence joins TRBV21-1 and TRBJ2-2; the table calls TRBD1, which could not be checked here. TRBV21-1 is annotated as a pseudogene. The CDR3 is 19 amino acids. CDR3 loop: CASSNRTGGSGRDTGELFF. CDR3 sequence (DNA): TGTGCCAGCAGCAACAGGACAGGGGGAAGCGGGAGAGATACCGGGGAGCTGTTTTTT.

CDR3 region: CASSQELPGRGLRAFF. The CDR3, as DNA: TGCGCCAGCAGCCAAGAGTTACCGGGACGTGGTCTTCGGGCTTTCTTT. This chain uses TRBV4-3 with TRBJ1-1, with D possibly being TRBD1 (5 bases). Germline CDR1 and CDR2: LGHNA and YSLEER. The CDR3 runs to 16 residues. Trimming cost V 0 bases and J 11 bases, with 22 bases left between them.

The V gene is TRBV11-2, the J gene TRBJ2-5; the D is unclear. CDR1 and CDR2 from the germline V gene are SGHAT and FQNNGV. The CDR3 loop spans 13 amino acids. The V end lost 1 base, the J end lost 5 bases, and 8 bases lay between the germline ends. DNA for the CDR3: TGTGCCAGCAGCTTAGGTAGTTTTGAGACCCAGTACTTC. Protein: CASSLGSFETQYF.

The CDR3 sequence is CASSMDSRSSPLHF. CDR3 DNA: TGTGCCAGCAGTATGGACAGTAGAAGTTCACCCCTCCACTTT. The V gene is TRBV5-4, the J gene TRBJ1-6; a weak D match, TRBD1 (6 bases). Deletions cut 5 bases from V and 9 bases from J, with 15 bases between. CDR3 length: 14 amino acids. Germline CDR1 SGHNT, CDR2 YYREEE (reference sequence).

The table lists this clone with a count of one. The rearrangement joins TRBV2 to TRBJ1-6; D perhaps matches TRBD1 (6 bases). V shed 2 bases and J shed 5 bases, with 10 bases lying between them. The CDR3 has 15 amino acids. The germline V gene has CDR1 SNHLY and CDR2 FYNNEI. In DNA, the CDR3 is TGTGCCAGCAGTGAAACGACAGGCAATAATTCACCCCTCCACTTT. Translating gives CASSETTGNNSPLHF.

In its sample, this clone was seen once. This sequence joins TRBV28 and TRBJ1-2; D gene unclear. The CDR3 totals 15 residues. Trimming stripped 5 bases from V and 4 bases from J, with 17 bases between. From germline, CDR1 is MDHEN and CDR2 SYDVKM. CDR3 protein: CASSPQGSLVYGYTF. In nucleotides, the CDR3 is TGTGCCAGCAGTCCACAAGGCTCCCTCGTCTATGGCTACACCTTC.

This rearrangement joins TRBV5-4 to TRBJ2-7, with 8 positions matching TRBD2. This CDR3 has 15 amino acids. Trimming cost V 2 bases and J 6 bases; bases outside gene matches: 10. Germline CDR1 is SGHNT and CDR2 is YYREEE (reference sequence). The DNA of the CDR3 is TGTGCCAGCAGCTTTGGGACTAGTCGCCCGGGCGAGCAGTACTTC. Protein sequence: CASSFGTSRPGEQYF.

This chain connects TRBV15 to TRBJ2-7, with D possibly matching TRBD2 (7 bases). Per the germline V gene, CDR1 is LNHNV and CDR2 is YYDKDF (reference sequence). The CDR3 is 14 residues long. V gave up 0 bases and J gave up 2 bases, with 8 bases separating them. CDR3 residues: CATSREGGAYEQYF. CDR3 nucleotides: TGTGCCACCAGCAGAGAAGGGGGGGCCTACGAGCAGTACTTC. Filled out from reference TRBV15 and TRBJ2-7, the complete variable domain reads DAMVIQNPRYQVTQFGKPVTLSCSQTLNHNVMYWYQQKSSQAPKLLFHYYDKDFNNEADTPDNFQSRRPNTSFCFLDIRSPGLGDTAMYLCATSREGGAYEQYFGPGTRLTVT.

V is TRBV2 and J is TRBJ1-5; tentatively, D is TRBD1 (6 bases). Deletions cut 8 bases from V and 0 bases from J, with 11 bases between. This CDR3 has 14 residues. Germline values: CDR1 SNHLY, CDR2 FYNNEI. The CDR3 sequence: CASLGTSSNQPQHF. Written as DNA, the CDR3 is TGTGCCAGCTTAGGGACATCTAGCAATCAGCCCCAGCATTTT. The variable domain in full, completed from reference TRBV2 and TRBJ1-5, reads EPEVTQTPSHQVTQMGQEVILRCVPISNHLYFYWYRQILGQKVEFLVSFYNNEISEKSEIFDDQFSVERPDGSNFTLKIRSTKLEDSAMYFCASLGTSSNQPQHFGDGTRLSIL.

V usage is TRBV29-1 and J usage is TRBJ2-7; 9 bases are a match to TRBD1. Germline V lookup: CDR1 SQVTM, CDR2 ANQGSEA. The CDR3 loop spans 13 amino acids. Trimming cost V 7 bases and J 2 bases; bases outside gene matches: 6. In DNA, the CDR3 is TGCAGCGCTGGGGGGGACAGGGCCTACGAGCAGTACTTC. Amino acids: CSAGGDRAYEQYF.

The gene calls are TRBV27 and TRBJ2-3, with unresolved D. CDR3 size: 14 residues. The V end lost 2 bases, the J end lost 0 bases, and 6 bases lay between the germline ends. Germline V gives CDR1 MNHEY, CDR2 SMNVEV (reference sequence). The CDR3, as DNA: TGTGCCAGCAGTTTAAGCATAAGCACAGATACGCAGTATTTT. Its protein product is CASSLSISTDTQYF.

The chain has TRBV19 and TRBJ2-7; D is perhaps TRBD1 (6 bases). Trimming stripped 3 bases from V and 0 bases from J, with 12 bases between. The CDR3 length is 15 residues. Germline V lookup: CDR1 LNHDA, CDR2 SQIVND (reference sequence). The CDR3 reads CASSMVGTNSYEQYF. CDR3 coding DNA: TGTGCCAGTAGTATGGTAGGGACAAACTCCTACGAGCAGTACTTC.

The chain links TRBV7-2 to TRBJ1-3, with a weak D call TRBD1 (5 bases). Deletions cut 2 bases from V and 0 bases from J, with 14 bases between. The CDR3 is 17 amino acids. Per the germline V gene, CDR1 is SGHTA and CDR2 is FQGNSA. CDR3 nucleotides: TGTGCCAGCAGCTTACTTCGGGGACGGAACTCTGGAAACACCATATATTTT. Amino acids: CASSLLRGRNSGNTIYF.

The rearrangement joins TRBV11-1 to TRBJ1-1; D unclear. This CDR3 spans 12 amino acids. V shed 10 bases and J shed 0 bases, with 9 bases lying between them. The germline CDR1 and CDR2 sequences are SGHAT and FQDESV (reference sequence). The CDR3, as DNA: TGTGCCACTAACAGACTGAACACTGAAGCTTTCTTT. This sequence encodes CATNRLNTEAFF.

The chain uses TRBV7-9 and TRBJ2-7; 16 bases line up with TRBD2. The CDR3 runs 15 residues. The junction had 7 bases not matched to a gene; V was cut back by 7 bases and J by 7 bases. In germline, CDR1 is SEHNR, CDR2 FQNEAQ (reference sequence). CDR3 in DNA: TGTGCCAGCAAGGGGACTAGCGGGGGGGCCGGTGAGCAGTACTTC. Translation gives CASKGTSGGAGEQYF.

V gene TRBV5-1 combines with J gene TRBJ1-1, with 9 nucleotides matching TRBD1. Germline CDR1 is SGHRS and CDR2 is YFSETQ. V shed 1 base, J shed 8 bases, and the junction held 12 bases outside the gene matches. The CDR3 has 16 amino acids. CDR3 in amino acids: CASSLTTGQGPSEAFF. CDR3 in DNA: TGCGCCAGCAGCTTGACCACCGGACAGGGGCCCTCAGAAGCTTTCTTT. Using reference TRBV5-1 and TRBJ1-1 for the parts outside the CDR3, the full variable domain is KAGVTQTPRYLIKTRGQQVTLSCSPISGHRSVSWYQQTPGQGLQFLFEYFSETQRNKGNFPGRFSGRQFSNSRSEMNVSTLELGDSALYLCASSLTTGQGPSEAFFGQGTRLTVV.

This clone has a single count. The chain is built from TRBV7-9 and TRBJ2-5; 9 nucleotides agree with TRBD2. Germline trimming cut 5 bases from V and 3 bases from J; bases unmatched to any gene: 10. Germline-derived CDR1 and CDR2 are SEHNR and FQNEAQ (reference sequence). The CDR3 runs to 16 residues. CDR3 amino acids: CASSPQGGGAEETQYF. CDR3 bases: TGTGCCAGCAGCCCTCAAGGCGGGGGGGCGGAAGAGACCCAGTACTTC.

In nucleotides, the CDR3 is TGTGCCAGCAGCGTCCGGGACAGAACCTACAATGAGCAGTTCTTC. Protein sequence: CASSVRDRTYNEQFF. The chain links TRBV9 to TRBJ2-1; 7 bases are shared with TRBD1. Looked up from germline, CDR1 is SGDLS and CDR2 is YYNGEE. The V segment lost 2 bases and the J segment 2 bases; nucleotides outside the gene matches: 4. The CDR3 is 15 residues long.